This record concerns one T cell receptor beta chain sequence. The V end lost 2 bases, the J end lost 8 bases, and 21 bases lay between the germline ends. CDR1 PRHDT and CDR2 FYEKMQ come from the germline V gene (reference sequence). The CDR3 runs 16 residues. This table comes from immunoSEQ multiplex PCR, and its TCRdb copy is limited to in-frame clones, with some not included. The sample shows under 2,000,000 clones, approximately 94% of them seen only once. CD45RO negativity and positive selection for CCR7 defined naive CD8 cells, a population that excluded terminally differentiated effector memory CD45RA+ cells. The data originate from a study of shared clonotypes between healthy human individuals. Across the study: Each donor had three CD4 naive, three CD4 memory, two CD8 naive and one CD8 memory plate.

The clonotype was recovered from a man younger than 30 in good health. The source material was naive CD8+ T cells sorted from blood. The rearrangement joins TRBV13 to TRBJ1-2, with a weak D call TRBD1 (6 bases). CDR3 sequence: CASSLNGQSVLEGYTF. The CDR3 DNA follows: TGTGCCAGCAGCTTAAACGGACAGAGCGTTCTAGAGGGCTACACCTTC.